One sample yielded the 19 T cell receptor beta chains listed below, sequenced in a study of early T cells in non-severe SARS-CoV-2 infection. TCRdb used MiXCR to reprocess the 5' RACE reads, holding one entry per CDR3 protein. Of about 60,000 distinct CDR3 sequences in the sample, 20% to 25% were seen once. Sequences were derived from whole blood, sampled at baseline. Every receptor here comes from an adult who was a healthcare worker with PCR-confirmed SARS-CoV-2 infection or an uninfected control (not recorded which).

This clonotype was counted a few times. V gene TRBV18 combines with J gene TRBJ1-2; D gene ambiguous. The V and J ends lost 5 bases and 4 bases respectively, with 11 bases between them. Germline V gene lookup returns CDR1 KGHSH and CDR2 LQKENI. The CDR3 is 13 amino acids. CDR3 DNA: TGTGCCAGCTCAATCGGCAGCTCCTATGGCTACACCTTC. Amino acids: CASSIGSSYGYTF. The complete variable domain, with remaining parts taken from reference TRBV18 and TRBJ1-2, reads NAGVMQNPRHLVRRRGQEARLRCSPMKGHSHVYWYRQLPEEGLKFMVYLQKENIIDESGMPKERFSAEFPKEGPSILRIQQVVRGDSAAYFCASSIGSSYGYTFGSGTRLTVV.

This clonotype came up a few times. V is TRBV30 and J is TRBJ1-1, with D uncertain. Trimming left V 4 bases short and J 4 bases short, with 13 bases between. Looked up from germline, CDR1 is GTSNPN and CDR2 is SVGIG (reference sequence). This CDR3 is 13 amino acids long. The CDR3 loop reads CAWKRPVGTEAFF. CDR3 DNA: TGTGCCTGGAAAAGGCCGGTGGGCACTGAAGCTTTCTTT.

The chain joins TRBV29-1 to TRBJ1-1; no clear D. Deletions cut 2 bases from V and 1 base from J, with 8 bases between. The CDR3 sequence is 13 residues long. Germline CDR1 and CDR2: SQVTM and ANQGSEA. The CDR3 reads CSVESGANTEAFF. CDR3 nucleotides: TGCAGCGTTGAATCCGGAGCGAACACTGAAGCTTTCTTT.

V and J are TRBV7-9 and TRBJ2-7, with D perhaps given as TRBD1 or TRBD2 (5 bases each). Trimming removed 5 bases from V and 7 bases from J, with 12 bases in between. CDR1 is SEHNR and CDR2 is FQNEAQ in the germline V gene (reference sequence). The CDR3 loop spans 12 amino acids. CDR3 sequence reads: CASSRGLSEQYF. In DNA form, the CDR3 reads TGTGCCAGCAGCCGGGGCCTGTCGGAGCAGTACTTC.

The CDR3 coding sequence is TGTGCCTGGAGTAAATGGAGGGCTGCATCCACTGAAGCTTTCTTT. Translating it yields CAWSKWRAASTEAFF. The rearrangement links TRBV30 to TRBJ1-1, with D uncertain. The CDR3 is 15 residues long. Germline CDR1 is GTSNPN and CDR2 is SVGIG (reference sequence). The V end lost 2 bases, the J end lost 4 bases, and 17 bases lay between the germline ends. Supplemented by reference TRBV30 and TRBJ1-1, the full variable domain reads SQTIHQWPATLVQPVGSPLSLECTVEGTSNPNLYWYRQAAGRGLQLLFYSVGIGQISSEVPQNLSASRPQDRQFILSSKKLLLSDSGFYLCAWSKWRAASTEAFFGQGTRLTVV.

This clonotype occurred a few times. V and J are TRBV9 and TRBJ2-7; unclear D gene. The V end lost 0 bases, the J end lost 6 bases, and 10 bases lay between the germline ends. This CDR3 contains 13 residues. From germline, CDR1 is SGDLS and CDR2 YYNGEE. The CDR3 protein is CASSVADGTEQYF. The CDR3 DNA is TGTGCCAGCAGCGTAGCTGACGGTACCGAGCAGTACTTC.

This clonotype was recorded a few times. The chain links TRBV27 to TRBJ2-2, with TRBD2 identical over 9 bases. V gave up 4 bases and J gave up 4 bases; unmatched junction bases: 10. CDR1 is MNHEY, CDR2 SMNVEV, per germline (reference sequence). The CDR3 length is 17 residues. For the CDR3, the DNA is TGTGCCAGCAGTTCCTCTTCGCGGGGGGGCGCCACCGGGGAGCTGTTTTTT. It specifies CASSSSSRGGATGELFF.

This clonotype was picked up a small number of times. Written as DNA, the CDR3 is TGTGCCAGCAGCTTAGTGGGACTCCCCGCTGAAGCTTTCTTT. Residues: CASSLVGLPAEAFF. The rearrangement joins TRBV7-8 to TRBJ1-1, with D possibly being TRBD1 (5 bases). The CDR3 consists of 14 residues. Trimming cost V 1 base and J 6 bases, with 12 bases left between them. Germline CDR1 and CDR2: SGHVS and FQNEAQ. Full variable domain (missing parts from reference TRBV7-8 and TRBJ1-1): GAGVSQSPRYKVAKRGQDVALRCDPISGHVSLFWYQQALGQGPEFLTYFQNEAQLDKSGLPSDRFFAERPEGSVSTLKIQRTQQEDSAVYLCASSLVGLPAEAFFGQGTRLTVV.

This clonotype turned up a few times. The chain uses TRBV5-1 and TRBJ1-1; no firm D call. Germline V gene data show CDR1 as SGHRS and CDR2 as YFSETQ. The length of the CDR3 is 14 residues. V lost 4 bases, J lost 2 bases, and 12 bases lay in between. CDR3 region: CASSLVGANTEAFF. DNA for the CDR3: TGCGCCAGCAGCCTGGTAGGTGCCAACACTGAAGCTTTCTTT. Full variable domain (remainder filled in from reference TRBV5-1 and TRBJ1-1): KAGVTQTPRYLIKTRGQQVTLSCSPISGHRSVSWYQQTPGQGLQFLFEYFSETQRNKGNFPGRFSGRQFSNSRSEMNVSTLELGDSALYLCASSLVGANTEAFFGQGTRLTVV.

The chain has TRBV5-1 and TRBJ2-5, with a tentative D call TRBD2 (6 bases). The V gene's germline CDR1 is SGHRS and CDR2 YFSETQ. The length of the CDR3 is 13 residues. Trimming left V 5 bases short and J 2 bases short, with 10 bases between. The CDR3 sequence: CASRASEQETQYF. The CDR3 coding sequence is TGCGCCAGCAGAGCTAGCGAACAAGAGACCCAGTACTTC.

This clonotype was detected a few times. The rearrangement links TRBV29-1 to TRBJ2-7; perhaps TRBD2 as D (5 bases). Germline CDR1 reads SQVTM; CDR2 reads ANQGSEA. The germline V and J ends were trimmed by 5 bases and 5 bases, with 7 bases remaining between them. The CDR3 spans 10 residues. CDR3 in amino acids: CSVSGNEQYF. CDR3 nucleotides: TGCAGCGTTTCGGGGAACGAGCAGTACTTC.

This clonotype was seen more than once but under ten times. The V and J genes are TRBV14 and TRBJ1-1; D unclear. V gave up 3 bases and J gave up 6 bases, with 11 bases separating them. This CDR3 has 13 residues. The germline CDR1 and CDR2 sequences are SGHDN and FVKESK. The CDR3 DNA follows: TGTGCCAGCAGCCACGGGAAATTTGCTGAAGCTTTCTTT. Its translation: CASSHGKFAEAFF.

The chain links TRBV29-1 to TRBJ1-6; the D gene is possibly TRBD1 (5 bases). Germline CDR1 reads SQVTM; CDR2 reads ANQGSEA. V dropped 4 bases and J dropped 12 bases, with 10 bases sitting between them. This CDR3 spans 11 amino acids. The CDR3 sequence is CSVAPRVPLHF. The CDR3 DNA is TGCAGCGTTGCCCCCAGGGTACCCCTCCACTTT. Supplemented by reference TRBV29-1 and TRBJ1-6, the full variable domain reads SAVISQKPSRDICQRGTSLTIQCQVDSQVTMMFWYRQQPGQSLTLIATANQGSEATYESGFVIDKFPISRPNLTFSTLTVSNMSPEDSSIYLCSVAPRVPLHFGNGTRLTVT.

This clonotype occurred a few times. The gene calls are TRBV20-1 and TRBJ2-1; no definite D call. CDR1 and CDR2 (germline): DFQATT, SNEGSKA (reference sequence). V lost 2 bases, J lost 5 bases, and 4 bases lay in between. The CDR3 runs to 11 residues. The CDR3 reads CSARSNNEQFF. CDR3 nucleotides: TGCAGTGCTAGATCGAACAATGAGCAGTTCTTC.

This clonotype was observed a few times. This sequence joins TRBV28 and TRBJ2-1; D is uncertain. V shed 6 bases and J shed 2 bases, with 11 bases lying between them. The germline V gene encodes CDR1 MDHEN and CDR2 SYDVKM. This CDR3 has 14 amino acids. The CDR3, as DNA: TGTGCCAGCAGGGCGGCCAGGACCTACAATGAGCAGTTCTTC. Translation gives CASRAARTYNEQFF.

The sample holds a few counts of this clonotype. The rearrangement joins TRBV2 to TRBJ2-7; 8 bases are a match to TRBD1. V dropped 6 bases and J dropped 4; count of bases not matched to a gene: 5. There are 13 residues in the CDR3. Germline V gene data show CDR1 as SNHLY and CDR2 as FYNNEI. CDR3 region: CASSQGAPYEQYF. The CDR3, as DNA: TGTGCCAGCAGCCAGGGGGCGCCGTACGAGCAGTACTTC.

The rearrangement uses TRBV18 and TRBJ1-2; 9 bases map to TRBD1. Per germline, CDR1 KGHSH and CDR2 LQKENI. The CDR3 sequence is 14 residues long. J gave up 8 bases and V 5 bases, and 9 bases lay outside the gene matches. CDR3 protein: CASSAGTGMEGYTF. DNA of the CDR3: TGTGCCAGCTCAGCTGGGACAGGGATGGAAGGCTACACCTTC.

This clonotype came up many times. V gene TRBV7-9 combines with J gene TRBJ2-1, with 7 nucleotides matching TRBD2. Germline CDR1 and CDR2: SEHNR and FQNEAQ (reference sequence). The CDR3 is made up of 16 amino acids. Trimming removed 4 bases from V and 7 bases from J; junction bases left unmatched: 13. The CDR3 spells CASSSTGGPNWNEQFF. The DNA of the CDR3 is TGTGCCAGCAGCTCGACGGGAGGCCCAAACTGGAATGAGCAGTTCTTC.

The sample holds a few counts of this clonotype. The V and J genes are TRBV20-1 and TRBJ2-1; either TRBD1 or TRBD2 may fit D (5 bases each). The CDR3 has 15 amino acids. Germline V gene sequence: CDR1 DFQATT, CDR2 SNEGSKA (reference sequence). V lost 4 bases to trimming and J lost 1 base, with 14 bases between them. In DNA, the CDR3 is TGCAGTGCTACGAAACTTTGGGGGTCCTACAATGAGCAGTTCTTC. This encodes CSATKLWGSYNEQFF.